Listed here are 27 T cell receptor beta chains from one sample, sequenced in a study of blood T cell repertoires in COVID-19. Libraries were prepared by immunoSEQ multiplex PCR; TCRdb keeps only in-frame clonotypes and omits some of them. This sample carries about 110,000 clones, about two thirds of them seen once, and the ten largest clones take 1.5% to 2%. The sample was peripheral blood. These TCRs come from a woman aged 40 to 50 with acute or convalescent COVID-19.

This sequence joins TRBV6-6 and TRBJ1-2; 7 bases are a match to TRBD1. Germline CDR1 reads MNHNY; CDR2 reads SVGAGI (reference sequence). V lost 5 bases to trimming and J lost 1 base; unmatched junction nucleotides: 10. The CDR3 consists of 16 residues. DNA of the CDR3: TGTGCCAGCAGTAATAGGGGGCTGAGAGATAACTATGGCTACACCTTC. Translating gives CASSNRGLRDNYGYTF.

The chain carries TRBV3-1 (or the pseudogene TRBV3-2) and TRBJ2-2, with 7 bases aligning to TRBD1. Germline V CDR1 and CDR2: LGHDT, YNNKEL (reference sequence). After removal of 5 bases from V and 2 bases from J, the junction contained 5 bases not matched to a gene. CDR3 size: 15 residues. The CDR3 coding sequence is TGTGCCAGCAGCTACGGGACAGATAACACCGGGGAGCTGTTTTTT. Translated: CASSYGTDNTGELFF.

This rearrangement joins TRBV4-3 to TRBJ2-3; perhaps TRBD2 as D (6 bases). Germline-derived CDR1 and CDR2 are LGHNA and YSLEER. Trimming left V 0 bases short and J 0 bases short, with 10 bases between. The CDR3 is made up of 16 amino acids. Here the CDR3 DNA reads TGCGCCAGCAGCCAAGACGGTGGGGGGAGCACAGATACGCAGTATTTT. Translation: CASSQDGGGSTDTQYF.

The gene calls are TRBV5-1 and TRBJ2-5, with a weak D call TRBD2 (6 bases). The CDR3 sequence is 12 residues long. Germline CDR1 reads SGHRS; CDR2 reads YFSETQ. V was clipped by 5 bases and J by 3 bases, with 8 bases between them. CDR3: CASRTGEETQYF. For the CDR3, the DNA is TGCGCCAGCAGAACGGGGGAAGAGACCCAGTACTTC.

The J gene is TRBJ1-2, the V gene TRBV7-2, with 7 bases identical to TRBD1. V lost 2 bases to trimming and J lost 6 bases; unmatched junction nucleotides: 6. CDR1 is SGHTA and CDR2 is FQGNSA in the germline V gene. This CDR3 region has 14 residues. The CDR3 loop is CASSLTQGSDGYTF. Written as DNA, the CDR3 is TGTGCCAGCAGCTTAACACAGGGGTCGGATGGCTACACCTTC.

Written as DNA, the CDR3 is TGTGCCAGCAGCACGACAGGGTCAAATAGCAATCAGCCCCAGCATTTT. It encodes CASSTTGSNSNQPQHF. This sequence joins TRBV7-2 and TRBJ1-5, with TRBD1 identical over 7 bases. CDR1 is SGHTA, CDR2 FQGNSA, per germline. The CDR3 runs 16 residues. With 5 bases clipped from V and 0 bases from J, the junction kept 7 bases outside the gene matches.

The chain is built from TRBV2 and TRBJ1-1; TRBD1 matches at 8 bases. V gave up 0 bases and J gave up 3 bases; unmatched junction bases: 6. Germline V lookup: CDR1 SNHLY, CDR2 FYNNEI. The CDR3 covers 16 residues. CDR3 in DNA: TGTGCCAGCAGTGAAGCCAGGAGACAGGGGTACACTGAAGCTTTCTTT. Translating it yields CASSEARRQGYTEAFF. The full variable domain, rest sourced from reference TRBV2 and TRBJ1-1, is EPEVTQTPSHQVTQMGQEVILRCVPISNHLYFYWYRQILGQKVEFLVSFYNNEISEKSEIFDDQFSVERPDGSNFTLKIRSTKLEDSAMYFCASSEARRQGYTEAFFGQGTRLTVV.

The chain has TRBV5-1 and TRBJ2-1, with TRBD1 as a possible D gene (6 bases). The germline V gene has CDR1 SGHRS and CDR2 YFSETQ. This CDR3 is 15 amino acids long. Trimming left V 3 bases short and J 5 bases short, with 15 bases between. The CDR3 here is CASSSKTGTHNEQFF. The CDR3 DNA sequence: TGCGCCAGCAGCTCCAAGACAGGAACTCACAATGAGCAGTTCTTC.

This chain links TRBV7-9 with TRBJ2-2; the D is unclear. This CDR3 region has 13 residues. The germline V gene encodes CDR1 SEHNR and CDR2 FQNEAQ (reference sequence). Trimming shortened V by 3 bases and J by 3 bases, and 5 bases separated the two germline ends. CDR3 sequence reads: CASSFSDTGELFF. The CDR3 DNA reads as TGTGCCAGCAGCTTCTCGGACACCGGGGAGCTGTTTTTT.

The chain links TRBV27 to TRBJ2-7, with D unresolved. Trimming shortened V by 2 bases and J by 3 bases, and 8 bases separated the two germline ends. The CDR3 loop spans 13 amino acids. Germline values: CDR1 MNHEY, CDR2 SMNVEV (reference sequence). As DNA, the CDR3 is TGTGCCAGCAGTTTAGGGCTATACTACGAGCAGTACTTC. Amino acid sequence: CASSLGLYYEQYF.

In this sample, this clone turned up once. The chain couples TRBV6-2 or TRBV6-3 to TRBJ1-2, with D possibly TRBD1 on 6 matching bases. Germline loops: CDR1 MNHEY, CDR2 SVGEGT. The CDR3 extends over 14 amino acids. With 2 bases removed from V and 8 bases from J, the gap between germline ends came to 15 bases. The CDR3 nucleotides are TGTGCCAGCAGTTACCAAACAGGGAACGGAGGCTACACCTTC. Residues: CASSYQTGNGGYTF.

This clone was seen just once. The genes are TRBV7-3 and TRBJ2-1, with a weak D call TRBD2 (5 bases). Germline CDR1 reads SGHTA; CDR2 reads FQGTGA. The CDR3 sequence is 13 residues long. The ends were cut back, 6 bases at V and 9 bases at J, with 15 bases in the middle. CDR3 region: CASRLQQAGEQFF. The CDR3 bases are TGTGCCAGCAGACTGCAGCAGGCGGGTGAGCAGTTCTTC.

Only one count was recorded for this clone. The chain combines TRBV6-5 with TRBJ2-1; no clear D. CDR1 MNHEY and CDR2 SVGAGI come from the germline V gene. The CDR3 spans 15 residues. V was shortened by 4 bases and J by 0 bases, with 10 bases between the two germline ends. In DNA, the CDR3 is TGTGCCAGCAGTTTTACTACGAGCTCCTACAATGAGCAGTTCTTC. It yields the protein CASSFTTSSYNEQFF.

The gene calls are TRBV30 and TRBJ1-4; 7 bases line up with TRBD1. Germline CDR1 is GTSNPN and CDR2 is SVGIG (reference sequence). The CDR3 totals 17 residues. J lost 5 bases, V lost 0 bases, and 12 bases had no gene match. DNA of the CDR3: TGTGCCTGGAGTGTACGGCAGGAGGGGGCTTTAAATGAAAAACTGTTTTTT. As protein: CAWSVRQEGALNEKLFF.

V gene TRBV27 combines with J gene TRBJ1-4; perhaps TRBD1 as D (5 bases). Trimming stripped 9 bases from V and 4 bases from J, with 9 bases between. Germline V gene sequence: CDR1 MNHEY, CDR2 SMNVEV (reference sequence). The CDR3 sequence is 12 residues long. CDR3 sequence reads: CASGGFNEKLFF. The CDR3 DNA follows: TGTGCCAGTGGGGGGTTTAATGAAAAACTGTTTTTT.

The count of this clone is one. V is TRBV7-2 and J is TRBJ2-6, with unresolved D. The CDR3 length is 15 residues. Germline CDR1 is SGHTA and CDR2 is FQGNSA. The ends were cut back, 5 bases at V and 1 base at J, with 9 bases in the middle. CDR3 in DNA: TGTGCCAGCAGCCCCAGAAGTTCTGGGGCCAACGTCCTGACTTTC. It encodes CASSPRSSGANVLTF.

The chain has TRBV7-9 and TRBJ1-1; TRBD1 aligns across 7 bases. The CDR3 runs 14 residues. Trimming removed 5 bases from V and 3 bases from J; junction bases left unmatched: 6. Germline V gives CDR1 SEHNR, CDR2 FQNEAQ (reference sequence). The CDR3 DNA reads as TGTGCCAGCAGCCCTCCTGACAGGGACACTGAAGCTTTCTTT. It translates to CASSPPDRDTEAFF.

This clone was counted once. The chain joins TRBV27 to TRBJ1-6, with D possibly TRBD1 on 6 matching bases. CDR1 is MNHEY, CDR2 SMNVEV, per germline (reference sequence). There are 14 residues in the CDR3. With 7 bases removed from V and 10 bases from J, the gap between germline ends came to 17 bases. The CDR3 region is CASTLRGGDSPLHF. The DNA for the CDR3 is TGTGCCAGCACCTTAAGGGGGGGGGACTCACCCCTCCACTTT.

The genes are TRBV27 and TRBJ2-3; D is unresolved. The CDR3 has 14 residues. Trimming removed 5 bases at V and 2 bases at J, with 11 bases between. The germline V gene has CDR1 MNHEY and CDR2 SMNVEV (reference sequence). CDR3 in DNA: TGTGCCAGCAGTCCCACCCGCGACACAGATACGCAGTATTTT. Encoded protein: CASSPTRDTDTQYF.

This clone appeared a single time. V and J are TRBV7-9 and TRBJ2-2; D perhaps matches TRBD1 (5 bases). Germline CDR1 and CDR2: SEHNR and FQNEAQ (reference sequence). The CDR3 length is 19 residues. The V end lost 5 bases, the J end lost 4 bases, and 26 bases lay between the germline ends. CDR3 sequence: CASSPHLDPQRGGTGELFF. DNA of the CDR3: TGTGCCAGCAGCCCCCACTTGGACCCCCAAAGGGGCGGCACCGGGGAGCTGTTTTTT.

This clone was found once. The chain joins TRBV21-1 to TRBJ2-1; no DNA check was done on the table's D call, TRBD1. TRBV21-1 is designated a pseudogene. The CDR3 totals 14 residues. The CDR3 bases are TGTGCCAGCAGCTGGGACAGGGGTAGGGATGAGCAGTTCTTC. Amino acid sequence: CASSWDRGRDEQFF.

This chain uses TRBV6-5 with TRBJ1-1; possible D gene TRBD1, 6 bases. This CDR3 spans 14 amino acids. V dropped 2 bases and J dropped 3 bases, with 10 bases sitting between them. Per germline, CDR1 MNHEY and CDR2 SVGAGI. DNA of the CDR3: TGTGCCAGCAGTTACCGGGGGGCGCACACTGAAGCTTTCTTT. Encoded protein: CASSYRGAHTEAFF.

This sequence joins TRBV2 and TRBJ2-6; the D is unclear. Germline loops: CDR1 SNHLY, CDR2 FYNNEI. The CDR3 sequence is 14 residues long. Trimming stripped 8 bases from V and 0 bases from J, with 8 bases between. The CDR3 loop is CASLSVSGANVLTF. CDR3 nucleotides: TGTGCCAGCCTGTCCGTCTCTGGGGCCAACGTCCTGACTTTC.

CDR3 amino acids: CASSLRASRSGNEKLFF. In nucleotides, the CDR3 is TGTGCCAGCTCCTTAAGGGCATCGCGAAGCGGTAATGAAAAACTGTTTTTT. The rearrangement uses TRBV27 and TRBJ1-4, with no clear D. The CDR3 has 17 residues. V lost 8 bases to trimming and J lost 4 bases, with 23 bases between them. The germline CDR1 and CDR2 sequences are MNHEY and SMNVEV (reference sequence).

This clone was seen more than once but under ten times. This sequence joins TRBV4-1 and TRBJ1-5; a weak D match, TRBD1 (5 bases). This CDR3 is built from 13 residues. V dropped 4 bases and J dropped 7 bases, with 11 bases sitting between them. Germline V CDR1 and CDR2: MGHRA, YSYEKL. DNA for the CDR3: TGCGCCAGCAGCCCGGGGGTGAGGCAGCCCCAGCATTTT. It yields the protein CASSPGVRQPQHF.

The rearrangement joins TRBV6-1 to TRBJ2-7; D not resolved. Germline V gene sequence: CDR1 MNHNS, CDR2 SASEGT. The CDR3 spans 15 residues. V lost 3 bases, J lost 3 bases, and 15 bases lay in between. This CDR3 is CASSETPLHSYEQYF. CDR3 nucleotides: TGTGCCAGCAGTGAGACTCCCCTCCATAGCTACGAGCAGTACTTC.

The genes are TRBV9 and TRBJ1-1; the D is unclear. The CDR3 is 13 amino acids. CDR1 SGDLS and CDR2 YYNGEE come from the germline V gene. Trimming removed 2 bases at V and 4 bases at J, with 9 bases between. Written as DNA, the CDR3 is TGTGCCAGCAGCGTCATACATGGCACTGAAGCTTTCTTT. Residues: CASSVIHGTEAFF.